The rows below give T cell receptor beta chains drawn from one sample of a study of identical twins. TCRdb reprocessed the 5' RACE reads with MiXCR, giving one entry per CDR3 protein. The data contain 750,000 to 950,000 distinct CDR3 sequences, roughly an eighth of them singletons. These data were also reused for a study on yellow fever vaccine responses in identical twins.

Specimen: PBMCs. These receptors all stem from a woman aged 18-35 years in good health. CDR3s include the opening cysteine and the closing phenylalanine or tryptophan. Fields, in order: V gene, D gene, clone size, CDR3 protein. A D gene is named only where the DNA matches it firmly. Part of the rows lack a size; the others show once, few, many or a class for expanded clones.

>TRBV11-2|NA|few
CASSLVWRAVTDTQYF
>TRBV10-3|NA|NA
CAISPRGEPRRDEQFF
>TRBV20-1|NA|NA
CSASGKGYEQYF
>TRBV7-9|TRBD1|NA
CASSSPTTGLETQYF
>TRBV12-5|NA|few
CASGLPLGGPNTGELFF
>TRBV28|NA|many
CASGPGSSYEQYF
>TRBV2|NA|few
CASSETLGPDGTEAFF
>TRBV4-2|TRBD1|few
CASSQDHKDRGEQYF
>TRBV9|NA|few
CASSVDIGTEAFF
>TRBV5-1|NA|few
CASSITWGETQYF
>TRBV27|TRBD1|few
CASSEDRAPYNEQFF
>TRBV2|NA|few
CASEWYNEQFF
>TRBV12-3/TRBV12-4|NA|NA
CASSLGEQQETQYF
>TRBV3-1|NA|many
CASSPRAASTDTQYF
>TRBV7-3|TRBD2|NA
CASSSIAGWSDTQYF
>TRBV5-1|NA|many
CASSFSGVSYNEQFF
>TRBV29-1|TRBD1|NA
CSVVRQGSTDTQYF
>TRBV20-1|TRBD1|NA
CSARDPMTGKLDKNIQYF
>TRBV28|TRBD1|few
CASRKPGTGNGNTIYF
>TRBV5-6|NA|few
CASSHYSGANVLTF
>TRBV5-1|NA|few
CASSFWETQYF
>TRBV12-3/TRBV12-4|NA|many
CASSHGGHANEQFF
>TRBV7-3|NA|NA
CASSFRDGELFF
>TRBV5-1|TRBD1|NA
CASLLGQGAGTGELFF
>TRBV5-1|NA|NA
CASSFSPQGFLADTQYF
>TRBV24-1|TRBD2|few
CATSDFGTSGSTAYNEQFF
>TRBV7-8|NA|NA
CASSFSGVQETQYF
>TRBV12-3/TRBV12-4|NA|few
CASSLADSGTLEQYF
>TRBV29-1|NA|NA
CSVPGRGAYEQYF
>TRBV11-3|NA|few
CASSLFTGSSSNEQFF
>TRBV20-1|NA|NA
CSAQARGELFF
>TRBV29-1|NA|few
CSVEGAFRGLGEAFF
>TRBV25-1|NA|NA
CASGSGVREFF
>TRBV10-2|NA|NA
CASSGYRDGSSYEQYF
>TRBV20-1|NA|few
CSIDRDYGYTF
>TRBV3-1|NA|NA
CACTPGDGGAAKNIQYF
>TRBV27|TRBD1|NA
CASSPLAGGADGYTF